This is a list of T cell receptor beta chains from one sample in a study of OX40 agonist ivuxolimab in advanced cancers. Libraries were prepared by immunoSEQ multiplex PCR; TCRdb keeps only in-frame clonotypes and omits some of them. The table includes some 83,000 clones, 80% to 90% detected once. This material consisted of CD4+ or CD8+ T cells sorted from blood, taken in a trial of the OX40 agonist ivuxolimab. These receptors all stem from an adult with an advanced solid tumor such as melanoma, head and neck, liver or kidney cancer. Both conserved end residues are part of each CDR3. The order of the fields is CDR3 DNA, CDR3 protein, J gene, D gene, clone size, V gene. The D gene is left open where the match is weak. Rows give clone size only sometimes, using once, few, many, or a class for an expanded clone.

TGTGCCAGCAGCTTAGAAGACGGGGGACAGAAGGCCCACGGGGGCTACACCTTC,CASSLEDGGQKAHGGYTF,TRBJ1-2,TRBD1,NA,TRBV11-1
TGCGCCAGCAGCCAAGATGGTAGCGGGGGGACCGGGGAGCTGTTTTTT,CASSQDGSGGTGELFF,TRBJ2-2,TRBD2,NA,TRBV4-3
TGTGCCAGCAGCGAACCGGGCTTCTACAATCAGCCCCAGCATTTT,CASSEPGFYNQPQHF,TRBJ1-5,NA,NA,TRBV9
TGCAGTGCTAGAGTCACAGATACGCAGTATTTT,CSARVTDTQYF,TRBJ2-3,NA,NA,TRBV20-1
TGTGCCAGCAGCCAACGGACAGGGGGACACTATGGCTACACCTTC,CASSQRTGGHYGYTF,TRBJ1-2,TRBD1,NA,TRBV4-2
TGTGGCGTCGATCGCGGAAACACCATATATTTT,CGVDRGNTIYF,TRBJ1-3,NA,few,TRBV19
TGTGCCAGTAGTCTCAGGGGGCACGACACAGATACGCAGTATTTT,CASSLRGHDTDTQYF,TRBJ2-3,TRBD1,NA,TRBV19
TGTGCCAGCAGCTTAGTTGTCGGATGGAACGAGCAGTACTTC,CASSLVVGWNEQYF,TRBJ2-7,NA,NA,TRBV7-2
TGTGCCAGCAGTCACCCTCGTGGGGGGGCCTCCCCCTACGAGCAGTACTTC,CASSHPRGGASPYEQYF,TRBJ2-7,NA,NA,TRBV27
TGTGCCAGCAGCCGCGGGGACAGGGCAGTCACCGGGGAGCTGTTTTTT,CASSRGDRAVTGELFF,TRBJ2-2,TRBD1,NA,TRBV7-2
TGTGCCAGCAGTATAGGGGACAGCAATCAGCCCCAGCATTTT,CASSIGDSNQPQHF,TRBJ1-5,NA,NA,TRBV6-1
TGTGCCAGCAGCCTTTTCGGACAGGGACCGACAGATACGCAGTATTTT,CASSLFGQGPTDTQYF,TRBJ2-3,TRBD1,few,TRBV11-1
TGTGCCAGCAGCTTACGCCCGGGTGGAGGGAATTCACCCCTCCACTTT,CASSLRPGGGNSPLHF,TRBJ1-6,NA,NA,TRBV5-8
TGTGCCACCAGCAGAACTTTGACAGGAGCTAACTATGGCTACACCTTC,CATSRTLTGANYGYTF,TRBJ1-2,NA,NA,TRBV15
TGTGCCAGCAGTGAAAACAGGGGAAATCAGCCCCAGCATTTT,CASSENRGNQPQHF,TRBJ1-5,TRBD1,NA,TRBV6-1
TGCAGCGTTGATCAGGGGGCGCGGACTGAAGCTTTCTTT,CSVDQGARTEAFF,TRBJ1-1,TRBD1,NA,TRBV29-1
TGTGCCAGCAGCTTGGATCTCAGGGGGCCTGGCTATGGCTACACCTTC,CASSLDLRGPGYGYTF,TRBJ1-2,TRBD1,NA,TRBV5-6
TGTGCCAGCAGAGAGGGTGACGAGCAGTACTTC,CASREGDEQYF,TRBJ2-7,NA,once,TRBV18